Listed here are 9 T cell receptor beta chains from one sample, sequenced in a study of T-cell reconstitution after alpha-beta-depleted transplantation in children. A library of TCRbeta sequences, prepared with unique molecular identifiers, was generated. TCRdb recomputed calls from the PCR reads with MiXCR, one row per CDR3 protein. The sample carries under 400,000 distinct CDR3 sequences, 23% recorded once. This specimen consisted of PBMCs, mostly from graft donor cells, obtained 180 days after TCRalphabeta/CD19-depleted stem cell transplant. These receptors all come from a male patient between 5 and 17 years old who had a stem cell transplant for acute lymphoblastic leukemia, so the T cells may come from the graft donor.

This clonotype was seen a few times. The chain is built from TRBV29-1 and TRBJ2-7, with D unclear. Trimming shortened V by 7 bases and J by 3 bases, and 13 bases separated the two germline ends. CDR3 length: 12 amino acids. Germline V gives CDR1 SQVTM, CDR2 ANQGSEA. The CDR3 DNA sequence: TGCAGCGCATCACACAGCGTCTACGAGCAGTACTTC. As protein: CSASHSVYEQYF.

This clonotype was seen a few times. This rearrangement joins TRBV10-1 to TRBJ2-7; TRBD2 agrees at 7 bases. Per germline, CDR1 WNHNN and CDR2 SYGVQD (reference sequence). V lost 3 bases and J lost 5; bases outside the gene matches: 10. CDR3 length equals 15 residues. The CDR3 DNA sequence: TGCGCCAGCAGTGAAGGTAGCGGGCCCTTCCACGAGCAGTACTTC. As protein: CASSEGSGPFHEQYF.

V and J are TRBV10-3 and TRBJ2-3, with D unclear. V dropped 1 base and J dropped 4 bases, with 3 bases sitting between them. Germline assignment: CDR1 ENHRY and CDR2 SYGVKD. The CDR3 sequence is 12 residues long. The CDR3 is CAISEYPDTQYF. CDR3 in DNA: TGTGCCATCAGTGAGTACCCAGATACGCAGTATTTT.

The rearrangement links TRBV7-3 to TRBJ2-7; D may be TRBD1 or TRBD2 (6 bases each). The germline V gene has CDR1 SGHTA and CDR2 FQGTGA. V was trimmed by 1 base and J by 0 bases, leaving 16 bases between them. This CDR3 contains 17 residues. The CDR3 DNA reads as TGTGCCAGCAGCTTAAAAGGGGGGCACTATAGCTCCTACGAGCAGTACTTC. Amino acids: CASSLKGGHYSSYEQYF.

The chain carries TRBV5-1 and TRBJ2-7; D unresolved. CDR1 is SGHRS and CDR2 is YFSETQ in the germline V gene. The CDR3 loop spans 13 amino acids. With 1 base removed from V and 1 base from J, the gap between germline ends came to 6 bases. CDR3 sequence: CASSLLGSYEQYF. CDR3 sequence (DNA): TGCGCCAGCAGCTTGTTGGGTTCCTACGAGCAGTACTTC.

This clonotype was seen a handful of times. This chain uses TRBV7-9 with TRBJ1-4; possible D gene TRBD1, 6 bases. CDR3 length equals 16 residues. The germline V gene encodes CDR1 SEHNR and CDR2 FQNEAQ (reference sequence). This CDR3 is CSSSLGGTFTNEKLFF. The CDR3 coding sequence is TGTTCGAGCAGCCTGGGCGGGACATTCACTAATGAAAAACTGTTTTTT.

This clonotype was observed a few times. CDR3 in DNA: TGTGCCAGCAGCCAAGATTCCCCTCTGATTGAGCAGTTCTTC. The encoded protein is CASSQDSPLIEQFF. The V gene is TRBV3-1, the J gene TRBJ2-1; D is ambiguous. This CDR3 has 14 amino acids. Looked up from germline, CDR1 is LGHDT and CDR2 is YNNKEL (reference sequence). V lost 0 bases and J 9 bases, leaving 12 bases between the germline ends.

The V call is TRBV5-5, the J call TRBJ2-7, with D possibly being TRBD2 (6 bases). Germline values: CDR1 SGHKS, CDR2 YYEKEE (reference sequence). The CDR3 runs to 17 residues. V lost 4 bases to trimming and J lost 2 bases, with 22 bases between them. The chain's CDR3 is CASSPPYQGRRAYEQYF. CDR3 nucleotides: TGTGCCAGCAGCCCCCCATATCAGGGCAGGAGGGCCTACGAGCAGTACTTC.

This clonotype appeared a few times. V and J are TRBV7-3 and TRBJ2-3; 7 nucleotides align to TRBD2. The CDR3 has 14 amino acids. In germline, CDR1 is SGHTA, CDR2 FQGTGA. Losses at the gene ends were 4 bases for V and 5 bases for J; bases not matched to a gene: 6. Here the CDR3 reads CASSSGLVQDTQYF. For the CDR3, the DNA is TGTGCCAGCAGCTCAGGACTAGTTCAAGATACGCAGTATTTT.